This T cell receptor beta chain was sequenced for a study of shared T cell receptors in the human thymus. V shed 3 bases and J 4 bases; nucleotides not matched to a gene: 2. Germline CDR1 SGHDN, CDR2 FVKESK. The CDR3 runs 13 residues. Measured with immunoSEQ multiplex PCR; TCRdb has only the in-frame clones, and not every one. The profile covers 500,000 to 750,000 clones, with 88% appearing a single time and 0.0095% to 0.011% taken by the ten largest. This same sample was also part of a study on human thymus T cells. That paper adds: The thymus was resected at corrective cardiac surgery.

The material sequenced was thymocytes. The receptor's source is a boy in the first two years of life with a congenital heart defect. The rearrangement joins TRBV14 to TRBJ1-2, with 7 bases fitting TRBD1. As DNA, the CDR3 is TGTGCCAGCAGCCAGGACAGGTCCTATGGCTACACCTTC. Translation: CASSQDRSYGYTF.